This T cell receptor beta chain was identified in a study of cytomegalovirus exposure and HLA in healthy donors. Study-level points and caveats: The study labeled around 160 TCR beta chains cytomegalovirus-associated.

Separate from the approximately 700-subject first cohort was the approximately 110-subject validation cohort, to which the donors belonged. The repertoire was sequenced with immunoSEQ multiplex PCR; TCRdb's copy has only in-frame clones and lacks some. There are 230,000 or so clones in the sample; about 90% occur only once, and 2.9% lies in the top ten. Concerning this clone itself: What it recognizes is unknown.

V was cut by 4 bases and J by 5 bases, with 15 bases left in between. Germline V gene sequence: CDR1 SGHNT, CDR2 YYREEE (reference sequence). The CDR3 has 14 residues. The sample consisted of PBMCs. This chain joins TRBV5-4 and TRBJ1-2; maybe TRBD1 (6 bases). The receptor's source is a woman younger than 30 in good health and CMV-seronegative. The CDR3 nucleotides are TGTGCCAGCAGCCCCGGGGGGGGGCGGTATGGCTACACCTTC. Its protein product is CASSPGGGRYGYTF.